Sequencing of this T cell receptor beta chain was carried out in a study of T cells in Graves' hyperthyroidism and ophthalmopathy. This clonotype has a handful of counts. CDR3 length equals 13 residues. V lost 7 bases and J 7 bases, leaving 11 bases between the germline ends. Germline CDR1 is MNHNS and CDR2 is SASEGT. Each diagnosis drew on symptoms, thyroxine, TRAb, thyroid ultrasound and orbital computed tomography findings. Out of approximately 10 ml of fresh peripheral blood came the PBMCs. There were TCR beta CDR3 regions amplified from RNA transcripts. First-round RT-PCR targeting the TCR CDR3 was performed with the HTBI primer set. TCRdb reprocessed the multiplex PCR reads via MiXCR and lists one record per CDR3 protein. The table has 550,000 to 600,000 distinct CDR3 sequences, approximately 15% seen once; the top ten hold 7.1%.

This receptor was obtained from a young woman with Graves' ophthalmopathy. The sequencing sample was made of blood. The chain has TRBV6-1 and TRBJ1-6; D perhaps matches TRBD1 (5 bases). CDR3 residues: CASTKGRNSPLHF. For the CDR3, the DNA is TGTGCCAGCACCAAGGGGCGGAATTCACCCCTCCACTTT.